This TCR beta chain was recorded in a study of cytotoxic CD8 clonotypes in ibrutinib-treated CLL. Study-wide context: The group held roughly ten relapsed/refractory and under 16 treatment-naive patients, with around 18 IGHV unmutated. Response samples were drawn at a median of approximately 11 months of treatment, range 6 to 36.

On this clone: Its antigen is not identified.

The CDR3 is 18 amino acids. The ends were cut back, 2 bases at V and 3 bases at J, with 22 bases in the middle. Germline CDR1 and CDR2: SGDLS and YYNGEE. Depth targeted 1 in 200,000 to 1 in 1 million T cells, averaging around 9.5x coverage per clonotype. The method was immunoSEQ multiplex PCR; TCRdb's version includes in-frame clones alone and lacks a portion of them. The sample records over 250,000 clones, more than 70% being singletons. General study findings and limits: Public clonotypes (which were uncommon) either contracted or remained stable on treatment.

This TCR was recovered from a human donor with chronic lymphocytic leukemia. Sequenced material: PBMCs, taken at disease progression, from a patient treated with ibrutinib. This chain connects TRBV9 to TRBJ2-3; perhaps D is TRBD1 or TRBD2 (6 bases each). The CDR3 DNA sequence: TGTGCCAGCAGCGTCGATGGGTTGGGGGGCCAGGCGACAGATACGCAGTATTTT. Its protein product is CASSVDGLGGQATDTQYF.